This T cell receptor (beta chain) emerged from a study of spatial heterogeneity in lung cancer. In the study overall: Tumor-region TCR transcript counts correlated strongly with a T cell module score from matched bulk RNA-seq. On average, each unique TCR and UMI combination appeared more than ten times in raw reads. General study results and limits: Tumors with more nonsynonymous mutations had more expanded intratumoral alpha and beta TCRs.

Time point meaning: sample taken at primary tumor resection. Frozen PBMC, nontumor lung or tumor provided whole RNA, which was sequenced unsorted. At least ten counts were recorded for this clonotype. Antigen specificity is unknown. Because this beta chain is a stray read in a library intended to capture alpha chains, its abundance should not be given much weight. Each molecule of TCR cDNA was tagged with one unique molecular identifier. MiXCR, applied by TCRdb to the 5' RACE reads, yields one record per CDR3 protein. Of about 17,000 distinct CDR3 sequences detected, approximately 6.2% appear once; the ten largest clones hold under 7%. The CDR3 has 20 residues. V trimming: 1 base; J trimming: 4 bases; junction bases outside the gene matches: 15. CDR1 is SEHNR and CDR2 is FQNEAQ in the germline V gene (reference sequence).

This TCR was sampled from a male donor with early-stage non-small cell lung cancer. The specimen was lung tumor tissue, collected at surgery. The genes are TRBV7-9 and TRBJ2-2; 10 bases match TRBD2. The CDR3 here is CASSLGLAGVAPSSTGELFF. The CDR3 nucleotides read TGTGCCAGCAGCTTAGGGCTAGCGGGAGTCGCCCCATCGAGCACCGGGGAGCTGTTTTTT.